The 19 T cell receptor beta chains below all came from one sample that was sequenced in a study of T cell changes during pregnancy in multiple sclerosis (dated by TCRdb to 2018 to 2020). The library was built by means of the immunoSEQ multiplex PCR assay. Not all clones reach the TCRdb copy of this immuneACCESS table, which keeps in-frame sequences only. Checked studies attribute under half of the gap to unresolved V genes and leave the rest unexplained. The sample has approximately 110,000 clones on record, roughly 92% of them singletons. 3% to 3.5% of the sample is taken by the ten largest. The material was peripheral blood, obtained after pregnancy. These receptors were obtained from a female donor with multiple sclerosis, enrolled in a pregnancy study.

This clone showed up just once. The CDR3, as DNA: TGTGCCTGGAGCCGCACAGGGCTCATGAACACTGAAGCTTTCTTT. Its protein product is CAWSRTGLMNTEAFF. V gene TRBV30 combines with J gene TRBJ1-1; the D gene is possibly TRBD1 (6 bases). V was pared by 3 bases and J by 0 bases, with 14 bases between. This CDR3 region has 15 residues. Looked up from germline, CDR1 is GTSNPN and CDR2 is SVGIG (reference sequence). The variable domain in full, completed from reference TRBV30 and TRBJ1-1, reads SQTIHQWPATLVQPVGSPLSLECTVEGTSNPNLYWYRQAAGRGLQLLFYSVGIGQISSEVPQNLSASRPQDRQFILSSKKLLLSDSGFYLCAWSRTGLMNTEAFFGQGTRLTVV.

The chain links TRBV30 to TRBJ2-7; 8 positions agree with TRBD1. The germline V gene has CDR1 GTSNPN and CDR2 SVGIG (reference sequence). The V gene end was trimmed by 3 bases and the J gene end by 2 bases; junction bases not matched to a gene: 9. The CDR3 runs 15 residues. The CDR3 protein is CAWRTRDRFTYEQYF. The DNA for the CDR3 is TGTGCCTGGAGGACCCGGGACAGGTTTACCTACGAGCAGTACTTC.

V gene TRBV9 combines with J gene TRBJ2-7; 9 nucleotides agree with TRBD1. The germline V gene encodes CDR1 SGDLS and CDR2 YYNGEE. Trimming cost V 3 bases and J 2 bases; bases outside gene matches: 6. CDR3 size: 15 residues. This chain's CDR3 is CASSGGTGPTYEQYF. The CDR3 coding sequence is TGTGCCAGCAGCGGGGGGACAGGGCCCACCTACGAGCAGTACTTC.

The chain uses TRBV2 and TRBJ2-7; D gene uncertain. V lost 2 bases and J lost 5, with 4 bases in between. Germline V lookup: CDR1 SNHLY, CDR2 FYNNEI. CDR3 size: 11 residues. As DNA, the CDR3 is TGTGCCAGCAGTGAACTAGACGAGCAGTACTTC. Translating it yields CASSELDEQYF.

The chain combines TRBV6-5 with TRBJ2-5, with 9 bases fitting TRBD2. CDR3 length equals 16 residues. The ends lost 0 bases at V and 4 bases at J; junction bases unmatched: 6. Germline V gene data show CDR1 as MNHEY and CDR2 as SVGAGI. The CDR3 spells CASSYSLAGTTETQYF. CDR3 sequence (DNA): TGTGCCAGCAGTTACTCTCTAGCGGGGACGACAGAGACCCAGTACTTC.

This clone was recorded once. The chain recombines TRBV9 with TRBJ2-7; 13 bases line up with TRBD2. CDR3 length: 19 amino acids. V gave up 1 base and J gave up 6 bases; unmatched junction bases: 16. Looked up from germline, CDR1 is SGDLS and CDR2 is YYNGEE. CDR3 residues: CASSVNRDGLAGAMGEQYF. CDR3 nucleotide sequence: TGTGCCAGCAGCGTAAATCGAGATGGACTAGCGGGGGCTATGGGCGAGCAGTACTTC. Together with reference TRBV9 and TRBJ2-7, the CDR3 gives the full variable domain: DSGVTQTPKHLITATGQRVTLRCSPRSGDLSVYWYQQSLDQGLQFLIQYYNGEERAKGNILERFSAQQFPDLHSELNLSSLELGDSALYFCASSVNRDGLAGAMGEQYFGPGTRLTVT.

A single count supports this clone. The V and J genes are TRBV5-4 and TRBJ2-1; 14 nucleotides match TRBD2. This CDR3 is built from 16 residues. J lost 6 bases, V lost 4 bases, and 6 bases had no gene match. Germline CDR1 and CDR2: SGHNT and YYREEE (reference sequence). CDR3 DNA sequence: TGTGCCAGCAGCCCTGGGACTAGCGGGGGTTTCAATGAGCAGTTCTTC. Translated: CASSPGTSGGFNEQFF.

The table lists this clone with a count of one. The rearrangement joins TRBV25-1 to TRBJ2-2; 7 nucleotides align to TRBD1. Germline V gene data show CDR1 as MGHDK and CDR2 as SYGVNS. V lost 9 bases, J lost 7 bases, and 14 bases stayed unmatched. This CDR3 region has 15 residues. In DNA, the CDR3 is TGTGCCAGTTGTCCGGGACAGAGTGTGGGCGGGGAGCTGTTTTTT. Translating it yields CASCPGQSVGGELFF.

This rearrangement joins TRBV5-4 to TRBJ2-2, with TRBD1 identical over 7 bases. The V and J ends lost 4 bases and 7 bases, in that order; junction bases with no gene match: 7. The CDR3 covers 14 residues. Germline V lookup: CDR1 SGHNT, CDR2 YYREEE (reference sequence). CDR3: CASSKITGDGELFF. In DNA, the CDR3 is TGTGCCAGCAGCAAAATCACAGGGGACGGGGAGCTGTTTTTT.

The chain employs TRBV29-1 and TRBJ1-1; 12 bases map to TRBD1. The germline CDR1 and CDR2 sequences are SQVTM and ANQGSEA. There are 15 residues in the CDR3. V gave up 6 bases and J gave up 6 bases; unmatched junction bases: 11. CDR3 region: CSVALTGTGGSEAFF. The CDR3 DNA reads TGCAGCGTAGCCCTAACCGGGACAGGGGGCTCTGAAGCTTTCTTT.

The V and J genes are TRBV2 and TRBJ2-3; 7 nucleotides match TRBD2. CDR1 is SNHLY, CDR2 FYNNEI, per germline. The CDR3 runs to 13 residues. Trimming removed 6 bases from V and 1 base from J; junction bases left unmatched: 1. Here the CDR3 DNA reads TGTGCCAGCAGAACTAGCGGCACAGATACGCAGTATTTT. Translated, it gives CASRTSGTDTQYF.

V is TRBV6-4 and J is TRBJ2-3; TRBD2 aligns across 8 bases. The germline V gene encodes CDR1 MRHNA and CDR2 SNTAGT. There are 18 residues in the CDR3. The ends lost 0 bases at V and 4 bases at J; junction bases unmatched: 12. CDR3 residues: CASSDSTRGGIRADTQYF. The CDR3 DNA reads as TGTGCCAGCAGTGACTCGACCCGGGGGGGCATCAGGGCAGATACGCAGTATTTT.

This chain links TRBV5-6 with TRBJ1-2; D may be TRBD1 (5 bases). Germline loops: CDR1 SGHDT, CDR2 YYEEEE. The CDR3 has 14 residues. Trimming pared 0 bases from V and 11 bases from J, leaving 17 bases between. CDR3 sequence: CASSLEGLQADYTF. CDR3 coding DNA: TGTGCCAGCAGCTTGGAGGGACTACAGGCGGATTACACCTTC.

This clone appeared once. The chain is built from TRBV7-9 and TRBJ2-7; D gene unclear. The germline V gene has CDR1 SEHNR and CDR2 FQNEAQ (reference sequence). The CDR3 covers 16 residues. V was clipped by 6 bases and J by 6 bases, with 24 bases between them. CDR3 in amino acids: CASRSEEPTRLFEQYF. In nucleotides, the CDR3 is TGTGCCAGCAGATCCGAGGAACCCACGAGGTTATTCGAGCAGTACTTC.

CDR3 sequence (DNA): TGTGCCAGCAGCAGTTACAGGGGAATGAACACTGAAGCTTTCTTT. Translating it yields CASSSYRGMNTEAFF. This chain links TRBV5-4 with TRBJ1-1; 7 nucleotides line up with TRBD1. The J segment lost 0 bases and the V segment lost 4 bases, leaving 6 bases of the junction unmatched. Germline loops: CDR1 SGHNT, CDR2 YYREEE (reference sequence). The CDR3 consists of 15 residues. Drawing the rest from reference TRBV5-4 and TRBJ1-1, the complete variable domain is ETGVTQSPTHLIKTRGQQVTLRCSSQSGHNTVSWYQQALGQGPQFIFQYYREEENGRGNFPPRFSGLQFPNYSSELNVNALELDDSALYLCASSSYRGMNTEAFFGQGTRLTVV.

The chain couples TRBV29-1 to TRBJ1-2, with 7 bases that match TRBD1. Germline CDR1 and CDR2: SQVTM and ANQGSEA. Germline trimming cut 0 bases from V and 4 bases from J; bases unmatched to any gene: 5. This CDR3 comprises 14 residues. The CDR3 bases are TGCAGCGTTGAAGATAGGGGGCAAAGCTATGGCTACACCTTC. Translated, it gives CSVEDRGQSYGYTF.

This clone was seen only once. The V call is TRBV30, the J call TRBJ1-1, with D unresolved. This CDR3 has 18 amino acids. Germline CDR1 reads GTSNPN; CDR2 reads SVGIG (reference sequence). V lost 0 bases to trimming and J lost 1 base, with 21 bases between them. This chain's CDR3 is CAWSVSSWPTHANTEAFF. CDR3 sequence (DNA): TGTGCCTGGAGTGTATCCTCCTGGCCCACACACGCGAACACTGAAGCTTTCTTT.

The chain joins TRBV6-5 to TRBJ1-2; 7 bases fit TRBD1. The CDR3 contains 14 residues. V trimming: 2 bases; J trimming: 8 bases; junction bases outside the gene matches: 8. The germline gives CDR1 MNHEY, CDR2 SVGAGI. In nucleotides, the CDR3 is TGTGCCAGCAGTTACACCGGGACAGAAATAGGCTACACCTTC. Residues: CASSYTGTEIGYTF.

V usage is TRBV12-5 and J usage is TRBJ2-3; 7 bases are shared with TRBD1. CDR3 length: 13 amino acids. After removal of 6 bases from V and 5 bases from J, the junction contained 5 bases not matched to a gene. Germline CDR1 LGHNT, CDR2 FRNRAP. CDR3 nucleotide sequence: TGTGCTAGTGGATCGGACAGGATAGATACGCAGTATTTT. Translated: CASGSDRIDTQYF.